This T cell receptor beta chain emerged from a study of regulatory T cells in long-lasting Graves disease. Indicated time point: newly diagnosed GD, antithyroid drugs for less than 3 months. Isolated PBMC RNA provided the starting material for the TCR library. To make TCR beta libraries, researchers used iRepertoire HTBI primers and Arm-PCR of CDR3 regions. TCRdb re-derived calls from the multiplex PCR reads in MiXCR, one entry per CDR3 protein. Of about 620,000 distinct CDR3 sequences detected, less than 20% appear once; the ten largest clones hold more than 15%. CDR3 size: 18 residues. The V and J ends lost 2 bases and 6 bases, in that order; junction bases with no gene match: 14. CDR1 is SGHNT, CDR2 YENEEA, per germline. The data also belong to a second study, concerning T cells in Graves' hyperthyroidism and ophthalmopathy.

This specimen was peripheral blood mononuclear cells (PBMCs), taken at new diagnosis, from a patient treated with antithyroid drugs. The origin of this receptor is a woman aged 25-40 years with Graves disease. The J gene is TRBJ1-5, the V gene TRBV11-3, with 9 positions matching TRBD1. CDR3 loop: CASSLPTGTGKRSQPQHF. CDR3 bases: TGTGCCAGCAGCTTACCCACCGGGACAGGGAAACGTAGTCAGCCCCAGCATTTT.